This T cell receptor (beta chain) appears in the sequencing data of a study of human T cells and chemical hapten exposure. Across the whole study: All through the approximately 22-week study, the scalp of each patient received diphenylcyclopropenone doses weekly. Upper-back patches of 0.01% DPC were read at 6 days.

Study conclusions and caveats: Controls formed significantly fewer large CDR3 similarity clusters than expanded TCRs did.

Concerning this clonotype itself: Its antigen is unidentified. Relative to the germline gene, one junction end is altered; a read error may explain this.

The germline CDR1 and CDR2 sequences are LGHNA and YSLEER. This CDR3 region has 14 residues. TCRdb re-called the RACE reads through MiXCR, storing one row per CDR3 protein. This table has 80,000 to 100,000 distinct CDR3 sequences, around 9.3% appearing once. Time point in this sample: patch test 2, 6 weeks after DPC sensitization. Treatment given: therapeutic diphenylcyclopropenone sensitization with weekly scalp DPC. The V gene is TRBV4-3, the J gene TRBJ2-7; 8 bases fit TRBD2. The specimen was whole blood, collected in connection with sensitization to the hapten diphenylcyclopropenone (DPC). The receptor was derived from a woman aged 50 to 65 with alopecia areata. Some clones in this sample may be carry-over from other donors' samples. CDR3 nucleotide sequence: TGCGTCAGCAGCCACAGCGGGAGTTCCTACGAGCAGTACTTC. It yields the protein CVSSHSGSSYEQYF.